The T cell receptor (beta chain) under discussion was sequenced for a study of high-grade serous ovarian cancer treatment subgroups. V lost 1 base and J 6 bases, leaving 10 bases between the germline ends. Germline CDR1 SGHTA, CDR2 FQGNSA. The CDR3 length is 13 residues. Produced via immunoSEQ multiplex PCR; TCRdb's table is partial and in-frame only. The data show more than 4,000 clones, 82% seen once. Tumor samples were taken before definitive surgery or chemotherapy. The origin of this receptor is a human donor with high-grade serous ovarian cancer. This chain links TRBV7-2 with TRBJ2-7; D ambiguous. Sequenced sample: tumor tissue. CDR3 DNA: TGTGCCAGCAGCTTAGTTAAAGTTTCCGAGCAGTACTTC. Translating gives CASSLVKVSEQYF. The full variable domain, completed using reference TRBV7-2 and TRBJ2-7, is GAGVSQSPSNKVTEKGKDVELRCDPISGHTALYWYRQSLGQGLEFLIYFQGNSAPDKSGLPSDRFSAERTGGSVSTLTIQRTQQEDSAVYLCASSLVKVSEQYFGPGTRLTVT.